Presented here are 6 T cell receptor beta chains from one specimen sequenced in a study of CD8 T cells in Susac syndrome (dated by TCRdb to between 2018 and 2020). To prepare the library, the immunoSEQ multiplex PCR assay was applied. RNA was extracted using the RNeasy kit, and about 0.45 to 1 microgram was reverse transcribed with random hexamers. The raw public data were reprocessed by TCRdb itself: fastp quality trimming at Q25, MiXCR clonotype calling, in-frame beta chains only. For every CDR3 protein sequence, its rows merge into one entry that carries the most common genes and DNA. Across this sample there are around 160,000 distinct CDR3 sequences, with roughly 95% seen only once. The ten largest clones add up to about 0.1% of the sample. Sequenced input: CD4+ T cells from PBMCs. These receptors were obtained from a human donor with multiple sclerosis.

This clonotype has just one count. This chain connects TRBV4-2 to TRBJ2-1; D gene unclear. Germline CDR1 LGHNA, CDR2 YNFKEQ. The CDR3 is 11 residues long. V was cut by 0 bases and J by 8 bases, with 2 bases left in between. In DNA, the CDR3 is TGTGCCAGCAGCCAAGAGGATGAGCAGTTCTTC. This encodes CASSQEDEQFF.

The chain combines TRBV18 with TRBJ2-5; the match to TRBD2 covers 11 bases. Unmatched junction bases numbered 7, after V lost 5 bases and J lost 5 bases. The CDR3 extends over 15 amino acids. Per germline, CDR1 KGHSH and CDR2 LQKENI. CDR3 sequence: CASSVAGGPLETQYF. CDR3 sequence (DNA): TGTGCCAGCTCAGTAGCGGGAGGGCCTTTGGAGACCCAGTACTTC.

The V and J genes are TRBV6-6 and TRBJ2-4; the match to TRBD2 covers 8 bases. The CDR3 sequence is 15 residues long. After removal of 2 bases from V and 5 bases from J, the junction contained 5 bases not matched to a gene. Germline V gives CDR1 MNHNY, CDR2 SVGAGI (reference sequence). The CDR3 sequence: CASSYVSGSENIQYF. The CDR3 DNA follows: TGTGCCAGCAGTTACGTGAGCGGGAGCGAAAACATTCAGTACTTC.

The chain couples TRBV27 to TRBJ2-3; 7 bases line up with TRBD2. The length of the CDR3 is 15 residues. Germline-derived CDR1 and CDR2 are MNHEY and SMNVEV (reference sequence). The trim removed 10 bases at V and 6 bases at J, leaving 16 bases unmatched. Here the CDR3 DNA reads TGTGCCACCTTCCCTTTGGCGGGAGCAGTGGATACGCAGTATTTT. Amino acids: CATFPLAGAVDTQYF.

This rearrangement joins TRBV19 to TRBJ2-4; 7 bases are shared with TRBD1. The CDR3 runs 16 residues. Trimming removed 0 bases from V and 1 base from J; junction bases left unmatched: 3. Germline lookup yields CDR1 LNHDA and CDR2 SQIVND (reference sequence). CDR3 amino acids: CASSIDRGQAKNIQYF. The CDR3 DNA sequence: TGTGCCAGTAGTATAGACAGGGGACAGGCCAAAAACATTCAGTACTTC.

The chain joins TRBV6-1 to TRBJ2-7; D is possibly TRBD1 or TRBD2 (6 bases each). This CDR3 region has 14 residues. The germline gives CDR1 MNHNS, CDR2 SASEGT. Between the trimmed V and J ends, which lost 7 bases and 3 bases, there was a span of 16 bases. This CDR3 is CASTPGGGHYEQYF. CDR3 sequence (DNA): TGTGCCAGCACCCCCGGGGGCGGTCACTACGAGCAGTACTTC.